This T cell receptor beta chain was found in a study of blood T cell repertoires in COVID-19. Overall study context: Donors in the United States, Italy and Spain gave samples during acute or convalescent COVID-19. The analysed material was cDNA or gDNA that came from T cells, B-cell-depleted T cells, or PBMCs.

In the study's own analysis: Cell counts per sample came from amplifying reference gene primers. Data came from immunoSEQ multiplex PCR; TCRdb stores just in-frame clones and leaves some out. The DNA gave D and trimming, while V, J and clone size come from that table. The table records roughly 260,000 clones, about 87% of them present only once. This clone was observed a single time. The sequencing sample was made of peripheral blood. This clonotype was obtained from a middle-aged woman with acute or convalescent COVID-19.

The CDR3 loop reads CASSFGRGGDNEQFF. The CDR3 region has the DNA TGTGCCAGCAGCTTTGGGCGGGGGGGAGACAATGAGCAGTTCTTC. This chain connects TRBV11-2 to TRBJ2-1; 9 positions match TRBD2. The junction had 5 bases not matched to a gene; V was cut back by 3 bases and J by 5 bases. This CDR3 is built from 15 residues. From germline, CDR1 is SGHAT and CDR2 FQNNGV.